This TCR beta chain was recorded in a study of shared clonotypes between healthy human individuals. Study-wide results and caveats: Only blood samples were collected, and tissue repertoires likely differ.

V was shortened by 0 bases and J by 4 bases, with 1 base between the two germline ends. CDR3 size: 12 residues. The germline gives CDR1 MGHRA, CDR2 YSYEKL. As to this clone: Its cognate antigen is unknown. Other DNA variants within this sample encode the same CDR3.

Clones were sequenced by immunoSEQ multiplex PCR, and TCRdb holds only the in-frame ones, with some missing. The sample has about 490,000 clones, 76% seen once. The V gene is TRBV4-1, the J gene TRBJ2-1; D unresolved. Material: PBMCs. This TCR came from a woman in her 40s in good health. Some clones in this sample may be carry-over from other donors' samples. CDR3 protein: CASSQDYNEQFF. In DNA, the CDR3 is TGCGCCAGCAGCCAAGATTACAATGAGCAGTTCTTC.